One and the same sample provided the 15 T cell receptor beta chains below, sequenced in a study of control samples from healthy donors and cancer patients. TCRdb's table, derived via immunoSEQ multiplex PCR, lists solely in-frame clones and lacks some. Among around 140,000 clones listed, approximately 94% were seen once. Material for sequencing was blood. The receptors derive from a man aged 35-49 years in good health.

The chain joins TRBV5-1 to TRBJ2-7; D is uncertain. The CDR3 runs to 14 residues. Per germline, CDR1 SGHRS and CDR2 YFSETQ. The ends were cut back, 0 bases at V and 3 bases at J, with 10 bases in the middle. The DNA of the CDR3 is TGCGCCAGCAGCTTGGGGTGGGATGGCTACGAGCAGTACTTC. Translation: CASSLGWDGYEQYF. The full variable domain, its missing parts supplied by reference TRBV5-1 and TRBJ2-7, is KAGVTQTPRYLIKTRGQQVTLSCSPISGHRSVSWYQQTPGQGLQFLFEYFSETQRNKGNFPGRFSGRQFSNSRSEMNVSTLELGDSALYLCASSLGWDGYEQYFGPGTRLTVT.

V usage is TRBV2 and J usage is TRBJ2-7; no reliable D call. This CDR3 has 13 residues. The germline gives CDR1 SNHLY, CDR2 FYNNEI. V was shortened by 2 bases and J by 0 bases, with 5 bases between the two germline ends. In DNA, the CDR3 is TGTGCCAGCAGTGAACTCCCCTCCTACGAGCAGTACTTC. It encodes CASSELPSYEQYF.

Points on this clone: The junction differs from germline at one of its ends, possibly a read error. The chain links TRBV11-2 to TRBJ2-3; D unclear. Germline CDR1 SGHAT, CDR2 FQNNGV. The CDR3 has 11 residues. CDR3 bases: TGTGCCAGCAGCTTAGATTCAGGACGGGATTTT. Its translation: CASSLDSGRDF.

The V and J genes are TRBV5-6 and TRBJ2-1; the D is unclear. CDR1 is SGHDT and CDR2 is YYEEEE in the germline V gene. The CDR3 contains 12 residues. Trimming shortened V by 4 bases and J by 3 bases, and 5 bases separated the two germline ends. This CDR3 reads CASSTYYNEQFF. DNA of the CDR3: TGTGCCAGCAGCACCTACTACAATGAGCAGTTCTTC.

The chain joins TRBV28 to TRBJ1-4; D is undetermined. The CDR3 is 13 amino acids. CDR1 MDHEN and CDR2 SYDVKM come from the germline V gene. V was cut by 8 bases and J by 2 bases, with 9 bases left in between. The CDR3 DNA is TGTGCCAGCGGCCAAGGCACTAATGAAAAACTGTTTTTT. This gives the protein CASGQGTNEKLFF.

This chain links TRBV9 with TRBJ2-3, with D maybe TRBD1 (5 bases). This CDR3 has 14 residues. Trimming shortened V by 1 base and J by 2 bases, and 8 bases separated the two germline ends. The V gene's germline CDR1 is SGDLS and CDR2 YYNGEE. CDR3 protein: CASSVRGLTDTQYF. The DNA of the CDR3 is TGTGCCAGCAGCGTAAGGGGCCTCACAGATACGCAGTATTTT.

In nucleotides, the CDR3 is TGTGCCAGCAGCGGCGGACAGGGCACTGAAGCTTTCTTT. Its translation: CASSGGQGTEAFF. V gene TRBV12-3 or TRBV12-4 combines with J gene TRBJ1-1; 8 bases fit TRBD1. CDR3 size: 13 residues. The V and J ends lost 6 bases and 4 bases, in that order; junction bases with no gene match: 4.

The chain links TRBV6-1 to TRBJ1-5, with a possible D match to TRBD1 (6 bases). The germline CDR1 and CDR2 sequences are MNHNS and SASEGT. This CDR3 comprises 17 residues. V lost 2 bases and J lost 2, with 16 bases in between. The DNA of the CDR3 is TGTGCCAGCAGTGAAATCCCCCCAGGGGTTGGCAATCAGCCCCAGCATTTT. Protein sequence: CASSEIPPGVGNQPQHF.

The chain combines TRBV19 with TRBJ1-2; D might be TRBD1 (5 bases). The CDR3 covers 13 residues. Trimming took 1 base from V and 6 from J, leaving 9 bases between them. The germline gives CDR1 LNHDA, CDR2 SQIVND (reference sequence). The CDR3 is CASSIGPDNGYTF. The CDR3 coding sequence is TGTGCCAGTAGTATAGGGCCGGACAATGGCTACACCTTC.

The rearrangement links TRBV5-1 to TRBJ2-7, with a tentative D call TRBD2 (6 bases). This CDR3 is 15 amino acids long. Trimming cost V 0 bases and J 1 base, with 11 bases left between them. Germline loops: CDR1 SGHRS, CDR2 YFSETQ. CDR3 DNA: TGCGCCAGCAGCTTGGCCCGGGACTCTTCCTACGAGCAGTACTTC. Encoded protein: CASSLARDSSYEQYF.

J is TRBJ1-1 and V is TRBV9, with a tentative D call TRBD1 (5 bases). V was trimmed by 6 bases and J by 6 bases, leaving 21 bases between them. The CDR3 covers 15 residues. Germline CDR1 and CDR2: SGDLS and YYNGEE. The CDR3 region is CASTLVGGVVAEAFF. Written as DNA, the CDR3 is TGTGCCAGCACCCTGGTTGGAGGGGTGGTCGCTGAAGCTTTCTTT.

This clone has just a few counts. The gene calls are TRBV29-1 and TRBJ2-1; unclear D gene. Germline V gives CDR1 SQVTM, CDR2 ANQGSEA. This CDR3 is built from 13 residues. The ends were cut back, 4 bases at V and 4 bases at J, with 11 bases in the middle. CDR3 region: CSVVGNIYNEQFF. The CDR3 nucleotides read TGCAGCGTTGTAGGGAATATATACAATGAGCAGTTCTTC.

This sequence joins TRBV18 and TRBJ1-2; no clear D. From germline, CDR1 is KGHSH and CDR2 LQKENI. This CDR3 spans 16 amino acids. With 3 bases removed from V and 0 bases from J, the gap between germline ends came to 14 bases. DNA of the CDR3: TGTGCCAGCTCACCTGGACGGAGTGCGGCTAACTATGGCTACACCTTC. This translates into CASSPGRSAANYGYTF.

The chain has TRBV7-8 and TRBJ1-2, with D hard to call. The ends were cut back, 5 bases at V and 3 bases at J, with 10 bases in the middle. From germline, CDR1 is SGHVS and CDR2 FQNEAQ. CDR3 length: 13 residues. The CDR3 DNA is TGTGCCAGCAGCGTCAATTCCGACTATGGCTACACCTTC. It yields the protein CASSVNSDYGYTF.

The chain links TRBV6-2 or TRBV6-3 to TRBJ2-5; TRBD2 matches 8 bases. There are 15 residues in the CDR3. The trim removed 2 bases at V and 2 bases at J, leaving 4 bases unmatched. Germline CDR1 reads MNHEY; CDR2 reads SVGEGT. CDR3 residues: CASSYLLAVQETQYF. CDR3 coding DNA: TGTGCCAGCAGTTACCTACTAGCGGTACAAGAGACCCAGTACTTC.